This TCR beta chain was recovered during a study of blood T cell repertoires in COVID-19. About the research overall: The study drew acute and convalescent COVID-19 samples from the United States, Italy and Spain.

Source study methods: The authors estimated nucleated cell counts from reference gene primer amplification. TCRdb's table, derived via immunoSEQ multiplex PCR, lists solely in-frame clones and lacks some. Clone size and V and J calls were adopted from that table, with D and trimming inferred from the DNA. The sample carries hundreds of thousands of clones, approximately 90% recorded once. The sample holds many counts of this clone. Allocation to cohorts depended on clinical history reported by the participants. Cohort 3 donors counted as recovered after two negative PCRs, clearance, or resolved symptoms. Trimming cost V 4 bases and J 5 bases; bases outside gene matches: 14. CDR1 is SGHAT, CDR2 FQNNGV, per germline. This CDR3 is 17 amino acids long.

This clonotype was obtained from a woman in her fifties or sixties who had recovered from COVID-19. Sequencing was done on a sample of PBMCs or T cells enriched from blood (not recorded which). V gene TRBV11-2 combines with J gene TRBJ2-7; 10 bases align to TRBD2. CDR3 nucleotides: TGTGCCAGCAGCTCCCCGGGACTAGCGACAAAGGGGGACGAGCAGTACTTC. Residues: CASSSPGLATKGDEQYF.